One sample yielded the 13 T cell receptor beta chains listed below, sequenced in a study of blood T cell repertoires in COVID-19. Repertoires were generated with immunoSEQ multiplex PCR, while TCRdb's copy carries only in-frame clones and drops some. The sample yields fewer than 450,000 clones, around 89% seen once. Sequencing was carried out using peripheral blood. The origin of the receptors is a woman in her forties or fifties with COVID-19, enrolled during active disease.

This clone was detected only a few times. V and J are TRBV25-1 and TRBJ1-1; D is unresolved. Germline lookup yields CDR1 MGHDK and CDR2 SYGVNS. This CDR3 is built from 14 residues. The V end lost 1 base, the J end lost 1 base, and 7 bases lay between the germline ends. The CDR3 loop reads CASSEWAQNTEAFF. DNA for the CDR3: TGTGCCAGCAGTGAATGGGCCCAGAACACTGAAGCTTTCTTT.

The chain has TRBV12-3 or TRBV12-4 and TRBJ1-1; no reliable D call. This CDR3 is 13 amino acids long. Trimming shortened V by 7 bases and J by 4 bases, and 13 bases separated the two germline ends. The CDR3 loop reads CASTMGRITEAFF. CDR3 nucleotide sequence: TGTGCCAGCACCATGGGGAGGATCACTGAAGCTTTCTTT.

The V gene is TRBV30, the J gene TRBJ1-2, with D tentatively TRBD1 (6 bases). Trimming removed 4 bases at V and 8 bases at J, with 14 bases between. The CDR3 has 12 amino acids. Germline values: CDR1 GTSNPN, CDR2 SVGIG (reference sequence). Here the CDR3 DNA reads TGTGCCTGGACGCGAGGGGGGGGAGGCTACACCTTC. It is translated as CAWTRGGGGYTF.

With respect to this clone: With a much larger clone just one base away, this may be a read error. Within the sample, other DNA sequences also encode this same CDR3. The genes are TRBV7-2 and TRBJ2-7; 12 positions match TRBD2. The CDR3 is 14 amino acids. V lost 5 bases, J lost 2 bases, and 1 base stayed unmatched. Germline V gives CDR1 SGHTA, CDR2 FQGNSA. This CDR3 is CASSPSGGAYEQYF. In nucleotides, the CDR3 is TGTGCCAGCAGCCCTAGCGGGGGGGCCTACGAGCAGTACTTC.

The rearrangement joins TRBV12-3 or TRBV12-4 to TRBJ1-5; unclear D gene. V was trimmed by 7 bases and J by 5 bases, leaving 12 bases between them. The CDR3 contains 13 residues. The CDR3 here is CASTTAGYQPQHF. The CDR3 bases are TGTGCCAGCACCACAGCGGGGTATCAGCCCCAGCATTTT.

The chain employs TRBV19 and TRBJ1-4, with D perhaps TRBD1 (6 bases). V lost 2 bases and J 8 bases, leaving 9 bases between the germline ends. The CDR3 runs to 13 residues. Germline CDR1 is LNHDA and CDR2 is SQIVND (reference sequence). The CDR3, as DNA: TGTGCCAGTAGTATAAGACAGGAGGAAAAACTGTTTTTT. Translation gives CASSIRQEEKLFF.

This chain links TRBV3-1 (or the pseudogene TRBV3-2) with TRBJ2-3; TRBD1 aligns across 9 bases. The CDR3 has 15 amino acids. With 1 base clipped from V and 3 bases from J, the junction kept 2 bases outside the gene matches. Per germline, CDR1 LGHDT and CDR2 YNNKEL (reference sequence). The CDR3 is CASSQAGTGTDTQYF. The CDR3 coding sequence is TGTGCCAGCAGCCAAGCCGGGACAGGGACAGATACGCAGTATTTT.

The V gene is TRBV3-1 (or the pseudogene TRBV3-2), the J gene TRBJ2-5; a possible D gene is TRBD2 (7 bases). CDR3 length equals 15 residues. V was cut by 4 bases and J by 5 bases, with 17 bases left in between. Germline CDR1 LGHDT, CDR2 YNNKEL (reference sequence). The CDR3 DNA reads TGTGCCAGCAGCCCGGTGCGGGGGCCCCGGGAGACCCAGTACTTC. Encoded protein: CASSPVRGPRETQYF.

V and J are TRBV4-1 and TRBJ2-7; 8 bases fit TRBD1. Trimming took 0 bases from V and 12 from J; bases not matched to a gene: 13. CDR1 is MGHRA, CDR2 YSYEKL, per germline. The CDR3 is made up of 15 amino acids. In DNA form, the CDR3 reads TGCGCCAGCAGCCAAGAGATAGGGACAGGCTCTCTTCTGTACTTC. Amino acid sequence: CASSQEIGTGSLLYF.

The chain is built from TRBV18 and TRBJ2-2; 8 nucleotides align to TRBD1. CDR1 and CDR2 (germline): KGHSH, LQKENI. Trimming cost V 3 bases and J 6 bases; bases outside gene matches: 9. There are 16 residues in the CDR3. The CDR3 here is CASSPYLQGDAGELFF. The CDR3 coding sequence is TGTGCCAGCTCACCGTACCTACAGGGGGACGCCGGGGAGCTGTTTTTT.

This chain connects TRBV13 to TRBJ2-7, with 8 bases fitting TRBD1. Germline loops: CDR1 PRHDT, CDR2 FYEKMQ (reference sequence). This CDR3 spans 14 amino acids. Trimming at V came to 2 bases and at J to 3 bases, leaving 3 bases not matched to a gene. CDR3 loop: CASSLRTGNYEQYF. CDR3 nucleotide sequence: TGTGCCAGCAGCTTAAGGACAGGGAACTACGAGCAGTACTTC.

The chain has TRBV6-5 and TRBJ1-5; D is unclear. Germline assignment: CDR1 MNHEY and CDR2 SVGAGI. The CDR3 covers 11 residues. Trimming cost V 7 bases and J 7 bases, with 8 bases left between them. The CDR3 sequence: CASNGNQPQHF. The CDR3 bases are TGTGCCAGCAACGGGAACCAGCCCCAGCATTTT.

As DNA, the CDR3 is TGTGCCAGCAGTGAGTTCCGAGATGAGCAGTTCTTC. Its translation is CASSEFRDEQFF. The chain couples TRBV6-1 to TRBJ2-1; no firm D call. The V and J ends lost 3 bases and 8 bases respectively, with 8 bases between them. This CDR3 has 12 amino acids. Germline loops: CDR1 MNHNS, CDR2 SASEGT.